This paragraph covers one T cell receptor (beta chain) sequence. Its antigen is currently unknown. Trimming cost V 0 bases and J 4 bases; bases outside gene matches: 10. This CDR3 has 19 residues. Germline V gene data show CDR1 as PRHDT and CDR2 as FYEKMQ (reference sequence). The data are from a study of T cell responses to AZD1222 COVID-19 vaccine. Study overall: Whether given at about 4 or about 12 weeks, second doses were pooled.

Findings of the study overall: Possibly, clonal diversity was underestimated; donors were largely white British and included more females. Researchers report vaccine-associated CD4 TCRs spanning spike, with dominance at 160-218 and 743-854.

The protocol was immunoSEQ multiplex PCR, while the TCRdb copy is restricted to in-frame clones and leaves out a portion. The data show 120,000 or so clones, roughly nine tenths seen once. V is TRBV13 and J is TRBJ2-2; TRBD2 agrees at 11 bases. The sequence derives from an adult in good health. The sequences come from peripheral blood, collected on day 0 of AZD1222 vaccination. The CDR3 sequence is CASSLGRLAGGRGTGELFF. CDR3 DNA sequence: TGTGCCAGCAGCTTAGGCAGGCTAGCGGGAGGCCGGGGCACCGGGGAGCTGTTTTTT.